Here is one TCR beta chain with its context. Its antigen is still unknown. The data originate from a study of early stage breast cancer tumors. Between the trimmed V and J ends, which lost 0 bases and 5 bases, there was a span of 16 bases. This CDR3 is built from 16 residues. Looked up from germline, CDR1 is LGHNA and CDR2 is YNFKEQ. Study findings and constraints: Tumors had roughly 2.6-fold higher T cell density than normal breast.

TCRdb's copy holds only in-frame clones and misses some; the assay was immunoSEQ multiplex PCR. The table has fewer than 80,000 clones, 65% to 85% seen once. Sequences were obtained from blood. The chain employs TRBV4-2 and TRBJ2-5; D is unresolved. The sequence came from a person aged 40 to 50 with breast cancer. The chain's CDR3 is CASSQEGERDVETQYF. For the CDR3, the DNA is TGTGCCAGCAGCCAAGAAGGTGAAAGGGATGTCGAGACCCAGTACTTC.